This T cell receptor (beta chain) comes out of a study of T cells in localized non-small cell lung cancer. Broader study findings: Appearances in adjacent lung were noted for a median approximately 61 of the top 100 tumor clones.

With regard to this clone: Its antigen is currently unknown.

The CDR3 consists of 15 residues. Germline V gene sequence: CDR1 MRHNA, CDR2 SNTAGT. V shed 6 bases and J 8 bases; nucleotides not matched to a gene: 14. Profiled with immunoSEQ multiplex PCR; TCRdb holds only in-frame clones, not every one. The top ten hold 15% of the sample, which has fewer than 100,000 clones, about 91% seen once. The sequencing here drew on peripheral blood, taken before any cancer treatment. This chain links TRBV6-4 with TRBJ1-2; 8 nucleotides agree with TRBD1. This TCR derives from a man between 40 and 75 years old with stage I squamous cell lung carcinoma. The CDR3 bases are TGTGCCAGCAGGACCGGGACAGGTGGTTCGGGAGGCTACACCTTC. It is translated as CASRTGTGGSGGYTF.